Reported below is one T cell receptor (beta chain). Its antigen remains unknown. V lost 4 bases to trimming and J lost 4 bases; unmatched junction nucleotides: 22. Looked up from germline, CDR1 is SGHRS and CDR2 is YFSETQ. CDR3 size: 19 residues. This sample is drawn from a study of early T cells in non-severe SARS-CoV-2 infection. Study details: It was bulk RNA from unsorted whole blood that was sequenced, and the chains were unpaired. General study results and limits: VDJdb matches were skewed toward anti-spike CD8 T cell responses.

cDNA molecules, individually, were tagged with unique molecular identifiers. Each CDR3 protein gets one entry after TCRdb re-called the 5' RACE reads with MiXCR. The repertoire holds about 80,000 distinct CDR3 sequences, roughly 13% seen once, with around 1.2% in the top ten. The chain uses TRBV5-1 and TRBJ1-1; 7 nucleotides match TRBD1. Sequences were obtained from whole blood. The source of this sequence is an adult who was a healthcare worker with PCR-confirmed SARS-CoV-2 infection or an uninfected control (not recorded which). The CDR3 nucleotides are TGCGCCAGCAGCCTTGGGGTACAACGGACAGGTACAGCGGGCACTGAAGCTTTCTTT. It translates to CASSLGVQRTGTAGTEAFF. Supplemented by reference TRBV5-1 and TRBJ1-1, the full variable domain reads KAGVTQTPRYLIKTRGQQVTLSCSPISGHRSVSWYQQTPGQGLQFLFEYFSETQRNKGNFPGRFSGRQFSNSRSEMNVSTLELGDSALYLCASSLGVQRTGTAGTEAFFGQGTRLTVV.